Shown below are 4 T cell receptor beta chains from a single sample sequenced in a study of shared clonotypes between healthy human individuals. The repertoire was sequenced with immunoSEQ multiplex PCR; TCRdb's copy has only in-frame clones and lacks some. This sample has roughly 2.6 million clones; just over 90% occur once, and the top ten carry under 0.15%. The sequencing input was naive CD4+ T cells sorted from blood. Subset noted: CD45RA+ positively selected. All receptors derive from a man between 18 and 35 years old in good health.

The chain couples TRBV2 to TRBJ2-6; D remains ambiguous. The CDR3 totals 18 residues. Germline CDR1 and CDR2: SNHLY and FYNNEI. The V end lost 0 bases, the J end lost 0 bases, and 12 bases lay between the germline ends. The CDR3 DNA is TGTGCCAGCAGTGAAGCTGGCAGGTATGGCTCTGGGGCCAACGTCCTGACTTTC. As protein: CASSEAGRYGSGANVLTF.

This chain links TRBV7-9 with TRBJ2-5; tentative D call: TRBD2 (5 bases). The CDR3 has 16 residues. V was shortened by 0 bases and J by 3 bases, with 14 bases between the two germline ends. Germline lookup yields CDR1 SEHNR and CDR2 FQNEAQ (reference sequence). This CDR3 is CASSLASPSTKETQYF. CDR3 in DNA: TGTGCCAGCAGCTTAGCTTCGCCTAGCACTAAAGAGACCCAGTACTTC.

V gene TRBV6-1 combines with J gene TRBJ2-5, with 15 positions matching TRBD2. Per the germline V gene, CDR1 is MNHNS and CDR2 is SASEGT. The CDR3 loop spans 15 amino acids. Trimming removed 8 bases from V and 4 bases from J; junction bases left unmatched: 5. DNA for the CDR3: TGTGCCAGCGGGACTAGCGGGAGGAAGGGAGAGACCCAGTACTTC. Amino acid sequence: CASGTSGRKGETQYF.

CDR3 in amino acids: CASSPLGAGGMGEQYF. For the CDR3, the DNA is TGTGCCAGCAGTCCCCTGGGAGCGGGAGGGATGGGTGAGCAGTACTTC. V and J are TRBV27 and TRBJ2-7, with 10 bases identical to TRBD2. The J segment lost 7 bases and the V segment lost 5 bases, leaving 14 bases of the junction unmatched. Germline V CDR1 and CDR2: MNHEY, SMNVEV (reference sequence). The CDR3 has 16 residues.